What follows is one T cell receptor (beta chain) and its context. Its target is not known. The entry originates in a study of identical twins. Study findings and constraints: Fewer insertions marked abundant cord blood beta clonotypes; young adult naive trended weakly, memory not at all.

Germline V gene sequence: CDR1 MGHRA, CDR2 YSYEKL. The CDR3 contains 16 residues. Trimming cost V 1 base and J 1 base, with 10 bases left between them. Unique molecular identifiers were present on the cDNA, and a universal primer site came from template switching. TCRdb analysed the 5' RACE reads with MiXCR anew, one entry per CDR3 protein. The table has roughly 480,000 distinct CDR3 sequences, approximately 24% seen once. These data also featured in a second study, about T cells expressing NK-cell markers. As that study records: In the group of eight sequenced donors, seven were HCMV-seropositive and one was seronegative. The study left the HCMV specificity of expanded NKG2C+ T cell clones unresolved.

The sequencing sample was made of CD4+ T cells sorted from blood. The chain combines TRBV4-1 with TRBJ2-2; D remains ambiguous. This clonotype was obtained from a woman aged 18-29 years in good health. The DNA of the CDR3 is TGCGCCAGCAGCCAAGTGGGCGTTAGGAACACCGGGGAGCTGTTTTTT. The encoded protein is CASSQVGVRNTGELFF.